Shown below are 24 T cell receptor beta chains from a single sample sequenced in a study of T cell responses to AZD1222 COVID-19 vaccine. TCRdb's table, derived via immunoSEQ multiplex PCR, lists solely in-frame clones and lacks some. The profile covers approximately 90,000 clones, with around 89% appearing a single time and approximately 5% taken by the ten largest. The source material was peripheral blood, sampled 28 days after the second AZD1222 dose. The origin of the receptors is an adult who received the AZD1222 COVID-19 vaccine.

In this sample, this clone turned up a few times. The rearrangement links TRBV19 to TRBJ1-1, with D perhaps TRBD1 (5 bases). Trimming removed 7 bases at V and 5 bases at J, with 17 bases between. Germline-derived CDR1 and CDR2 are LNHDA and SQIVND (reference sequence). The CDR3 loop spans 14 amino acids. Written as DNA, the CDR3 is TGTGCCAGTACCCCGGGACGGGGAATGACTGAAGCTTTCTTT. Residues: CASTPGRGMTEAFF. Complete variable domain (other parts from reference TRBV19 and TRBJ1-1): DGGITQSPKYLFRKEGQNVTLSCEQNLNHDAMYWYRQDPGQGLRLIYYSQIVNDFQKGDIAEGYSVSREKKESFPLTVTSAQKNPTAFYLCASTPGRGMTEAFFGQGTRLTVV.

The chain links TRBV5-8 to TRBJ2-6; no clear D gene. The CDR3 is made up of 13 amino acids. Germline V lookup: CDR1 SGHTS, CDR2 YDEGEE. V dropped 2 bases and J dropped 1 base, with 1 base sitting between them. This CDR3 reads CASSFSGANVLTF. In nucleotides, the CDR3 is TGTGCCAGCAGCTTTTCTGGGGCCAACGTCCTGACTTTC.

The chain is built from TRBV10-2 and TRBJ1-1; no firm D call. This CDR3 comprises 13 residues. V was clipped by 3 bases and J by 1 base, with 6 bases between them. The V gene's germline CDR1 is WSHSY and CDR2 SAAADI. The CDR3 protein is CASSDITNTEAFF. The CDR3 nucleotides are TGCGCCAGCAGTGATATTACGAACACTGAAGCTTTCTTT.

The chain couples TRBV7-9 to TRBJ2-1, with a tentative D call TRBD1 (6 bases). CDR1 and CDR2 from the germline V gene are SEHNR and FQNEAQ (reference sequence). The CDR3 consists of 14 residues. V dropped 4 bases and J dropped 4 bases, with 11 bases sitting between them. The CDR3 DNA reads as TGTGCCAGCAGCTCGTCCGGGACATACAATGAGCAGTTCTTC. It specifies CASSSSGTYNEQFF. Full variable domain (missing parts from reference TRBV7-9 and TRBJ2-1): DTGVSQNPRHKITKRGQNVTFRCDPISEHNRLYWYRQTLGQGPEFLTYFQNEAQLEKSRLLSDRFSAERPKGSFSTLEIQRTEQGDSAMYLCASSSSGTYNEQFFGPGTRLTVL.

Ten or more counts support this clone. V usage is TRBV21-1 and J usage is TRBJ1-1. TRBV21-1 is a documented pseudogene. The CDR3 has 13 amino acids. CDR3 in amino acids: CASSKGGNTEAFF. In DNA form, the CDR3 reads TGTGCCAGCAGCAAAGGCGGGAACACTGAAGCTTTCTTT.

The CDR3, as DNA: TGTGCCAGCAGCTTTGGCGGGACTTACACAGATACGCAGTATTTT. It translates to CASSFGGTYTDTQYF. The V gene is TRBV7-9, the J gene TRBJ2-3, with D maybe TRBD2 (6 bases). Trimming removed 3 bases at V and 2 bases at J, with 12 bases between. Germline loops: CDR1 SEHNR, CDR2 FQNEAQ (reference sequence). The CDR3 sequence is 15 residues long.

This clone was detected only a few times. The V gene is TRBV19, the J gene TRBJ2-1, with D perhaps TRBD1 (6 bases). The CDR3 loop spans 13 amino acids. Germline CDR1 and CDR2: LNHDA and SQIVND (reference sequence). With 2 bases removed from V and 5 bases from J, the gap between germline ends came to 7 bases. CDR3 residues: CASSINRDNEQFF. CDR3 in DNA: TGTGCCAGTAGTATAAACAGGGACAATGAGCAGTTCTTC.

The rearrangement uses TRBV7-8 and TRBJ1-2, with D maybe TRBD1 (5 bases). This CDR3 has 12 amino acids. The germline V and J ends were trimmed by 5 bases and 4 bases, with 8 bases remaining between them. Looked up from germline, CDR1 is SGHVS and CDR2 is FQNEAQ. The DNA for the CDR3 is TGTGCCAGCAGCCCCGGGACCTATGGCTACACCTTC. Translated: CASSPGTYGYTF. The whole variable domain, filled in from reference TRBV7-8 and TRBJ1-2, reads GAGVSQSPRYKVAKRGQDVALRCDPISGHVSLFWYQQALGQGPEFLTYFQNEAQLDKSGLPSDRFFAERPEGSVSTLKIQRTQQEDSAVYLCASSPGTYGYTFGSGTRLTVV.

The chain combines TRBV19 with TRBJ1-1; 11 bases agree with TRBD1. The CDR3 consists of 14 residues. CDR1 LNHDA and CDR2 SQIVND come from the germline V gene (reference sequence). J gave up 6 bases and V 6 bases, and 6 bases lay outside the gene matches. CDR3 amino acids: CASRGQGVVAEAFF. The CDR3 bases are TGTGCCAGTAGGGGACAGGGGGTAGTCGCTGAAGCTTTCTTT. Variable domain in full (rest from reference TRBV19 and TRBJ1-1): DGGITQSPKYLFRKEGQNVTLSCEQNLNHDAMYWYRQDPGQGLRLIYYSQIVNDFQKGDIAEGYSVSREKKESFPLTVTSAQKNPTAFYLCASRGQGVVAEAFFGQGTRLTVV.

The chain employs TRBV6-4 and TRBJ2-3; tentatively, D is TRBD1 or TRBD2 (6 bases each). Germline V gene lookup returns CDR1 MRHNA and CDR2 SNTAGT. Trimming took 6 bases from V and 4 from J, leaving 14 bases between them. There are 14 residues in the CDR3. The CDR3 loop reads CASSREGGSDTQYF. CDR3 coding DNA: TGTGCCAGCAGCCGCGAGGGGGGCTCAGATACGCAGTATTTT.

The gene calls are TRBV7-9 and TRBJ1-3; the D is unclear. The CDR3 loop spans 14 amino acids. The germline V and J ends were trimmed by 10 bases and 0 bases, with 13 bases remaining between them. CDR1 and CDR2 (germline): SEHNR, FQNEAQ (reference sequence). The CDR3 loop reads CATTEWNSGNTIYF. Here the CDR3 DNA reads TGTGCCACCACGGAGTGGAACTCTGGAAACACCATATATTTT.

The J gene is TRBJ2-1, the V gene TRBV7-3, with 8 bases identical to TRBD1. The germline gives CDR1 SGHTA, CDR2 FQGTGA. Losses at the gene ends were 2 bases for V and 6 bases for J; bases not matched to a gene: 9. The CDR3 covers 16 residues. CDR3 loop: CASSLRGTGTVNEQFF. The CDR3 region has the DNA TGTGCCAGCAGCTTACGGGGGACAGGAACTGTCAATGAGCAGTTCTTC.

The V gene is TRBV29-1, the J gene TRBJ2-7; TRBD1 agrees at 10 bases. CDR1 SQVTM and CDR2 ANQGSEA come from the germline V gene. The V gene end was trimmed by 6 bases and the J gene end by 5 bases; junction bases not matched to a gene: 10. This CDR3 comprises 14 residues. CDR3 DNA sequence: TGCAGCGTCAAAGGGACAGGGGAGTTCGACGAGCAGTACTTC. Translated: CSVKGTGEFDEQYF.

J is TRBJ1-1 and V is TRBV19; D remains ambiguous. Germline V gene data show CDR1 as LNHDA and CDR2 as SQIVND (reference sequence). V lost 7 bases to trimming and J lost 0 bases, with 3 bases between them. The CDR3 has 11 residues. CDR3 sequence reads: CASKVNTEAFF. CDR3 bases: TGTGCCAGTAAGGTGAACACTGAAGCTTTCTTT.

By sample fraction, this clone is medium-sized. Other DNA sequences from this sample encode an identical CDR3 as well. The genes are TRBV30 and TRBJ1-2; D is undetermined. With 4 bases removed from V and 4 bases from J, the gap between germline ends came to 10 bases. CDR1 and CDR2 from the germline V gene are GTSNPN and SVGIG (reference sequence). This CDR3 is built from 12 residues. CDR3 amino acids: CAWTPTGYGYTF. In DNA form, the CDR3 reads TGTGCCTGGACCCCAACGGGCTATGGCTACACCTTC.

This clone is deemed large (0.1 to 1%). Written as DNA, the CDR3 is TGTGCCAGCAGTCGACCCGGGACAGGGGATCTCAATGAGCAGTTCTTC. Amino acids: CASSRPGTGDLNEQFF. The V call is TRBV7-9, the J call TRBJ2-1, with TRBD1 matching over 10 bases. The CDR3 is made up of 16 amino acids. CDR1 and CDR2 (germline): SEHNR, FQNEAQ (reference sequence). The junction had 11 bases not matched to a gene; V was cut back by 6 bases and J by 6 bases.

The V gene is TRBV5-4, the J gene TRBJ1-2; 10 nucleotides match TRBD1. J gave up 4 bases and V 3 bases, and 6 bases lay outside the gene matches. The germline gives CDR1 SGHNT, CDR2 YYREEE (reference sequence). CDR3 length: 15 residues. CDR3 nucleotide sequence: TGTGCCAGCAGCTCCGGACAGGGGGGAAGCTATGGCTACACCTTC. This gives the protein CASSSGQGGSYGYTF.

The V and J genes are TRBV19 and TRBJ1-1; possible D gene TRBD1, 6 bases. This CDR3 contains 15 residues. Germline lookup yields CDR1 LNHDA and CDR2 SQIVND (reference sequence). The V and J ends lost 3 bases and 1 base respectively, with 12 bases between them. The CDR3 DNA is TGTGCCAGTAGTATTAGAGGACAGCCGAACACTGAAGCTTTCTTT. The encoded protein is CASSIRGQPNTEAFF. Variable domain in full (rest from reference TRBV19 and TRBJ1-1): DGGITQSPKYLFRKEGQNVTLSCEQNLNHDAMYWYRQDPGQGLRLIYYSQIVNDFQKGDIAEGYSVSREKKESFPLTVTSAQKNPTAFYLCASSIRGQPNTEAFFGQGTRLTVV.

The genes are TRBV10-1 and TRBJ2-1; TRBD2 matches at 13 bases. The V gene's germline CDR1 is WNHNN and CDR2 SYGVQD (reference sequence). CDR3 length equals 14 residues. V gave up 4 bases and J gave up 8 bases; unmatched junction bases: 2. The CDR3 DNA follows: TGCGCCAGCAGTGTTACTAGCGGGGGGGATGAGCAGTTCTTC. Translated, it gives CASSVTSGGDEQFF.

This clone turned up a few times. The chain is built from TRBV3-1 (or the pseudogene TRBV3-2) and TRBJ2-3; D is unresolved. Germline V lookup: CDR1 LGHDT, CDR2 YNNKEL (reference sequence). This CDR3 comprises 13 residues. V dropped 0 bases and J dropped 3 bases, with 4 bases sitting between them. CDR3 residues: CASSQDYTDTQYF. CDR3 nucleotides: TGTGCCAGCAGCCAAGACTATACAGATACGCAGTATTTT.

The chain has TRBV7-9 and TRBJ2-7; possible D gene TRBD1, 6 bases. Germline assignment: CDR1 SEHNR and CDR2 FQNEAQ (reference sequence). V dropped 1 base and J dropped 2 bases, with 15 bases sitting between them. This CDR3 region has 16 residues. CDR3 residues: CASSLESNRETYEQYF. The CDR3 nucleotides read TGTGCCAGCAGCTTAGAGTCGAACAGGGAAACCTACGAGCAGTACTTC.

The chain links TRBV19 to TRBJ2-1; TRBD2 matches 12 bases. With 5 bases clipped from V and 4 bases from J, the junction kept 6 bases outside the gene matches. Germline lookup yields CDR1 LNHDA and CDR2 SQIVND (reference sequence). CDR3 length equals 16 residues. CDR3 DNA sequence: TGTGCCAGTAGTCAAAGGACTAGCGGGGATTACAATGAGCAGTTCTTC. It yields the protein CASSQRTSGDYNEQFF.

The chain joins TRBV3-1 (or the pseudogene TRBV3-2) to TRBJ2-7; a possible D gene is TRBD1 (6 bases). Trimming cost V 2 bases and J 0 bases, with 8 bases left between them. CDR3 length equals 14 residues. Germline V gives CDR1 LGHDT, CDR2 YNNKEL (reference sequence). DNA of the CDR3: TGTGCCAGCAGCCAAAGGGGGACCTCCTACGAGCAGTACTTC. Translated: CASSQRGTSYEQYF.

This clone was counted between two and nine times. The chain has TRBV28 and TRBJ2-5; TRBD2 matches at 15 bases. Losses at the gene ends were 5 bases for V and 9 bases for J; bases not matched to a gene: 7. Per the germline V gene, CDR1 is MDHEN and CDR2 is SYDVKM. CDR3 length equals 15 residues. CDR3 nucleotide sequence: TGTGCCAGCAGTCCGAGAAGGACTAGCGGGGGGGCCCAGTACTTC. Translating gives CASSPRRTSGGAQYF.